This TCR beta chain derives from a study of Graves' ophthalmopathy and Graves' hyperthyroidism (dated by TCRdb to 2016 to 2019). For the wider study: Peripheral blood samples were taken at the time of initial diagnosis, before any treatment was given. In more than five hyperthyroidism patients, the T-cell repertoires found in thyroid tissue were compared with those found in blood. To tell Graves' ophthalmopathy apart from Graves' hyperthyroidism, and to predict which patients would progress to ophthalmopathy, the study relied on TCR beta repertoire signatures. In total, 135 blood samples were TCR-sequenced: 40 to 45 ophthalmopathy, under 85 hyperthyroidism and about 17 hyperthyroidism-to-ophthalmopathy patients. The 90 or so discovery patients were randomly split 7:3 into training and test sets. An independent validation cohort comprised roughly 20 hyperthyroidism patients and roughly 15 patients who later progressed from hyperthyroidism to ophthalmopathy. Following sample collection, hyperthyroidism patients were given methimazole at a starting dose of 30 mg daily, and ophthalmopathy patients were given high-dose intravenous methylprednisolone. A discovery set of more than 90 patients (43 ophthalmopathy, 55 to 65 stable hyperthyroidism) was enrolled to explore V-J signatures distinguishing ophthalmopathy from hyperthyroidism.

What the research found in general, with its limitations: In validation, the model predicted ophthalmopathy progression with more than 70% sensitivity and roughly 72% specificity; roughly eleven predicted patients were CT-confirmed with GO in a median of roughly 6.8 months. In cross-validation, the 13-signature model distinguished ophthalmopathy from stable hyperthyroidism with nearly 90% sensitivity and 81.08% specificity, while in the test set the corresponding values were about 80% and 75%. Sample size was not statistically predetermined, and group allocation was not concealed from the investigators. Most of the expanded thyroid clonotypes with a frequency above 0.001 were also detected in blood, and it was suggested that the thyroid immune response may be reflected by blood repertoires.

For repertoire sequencing, the TCR beta CDR3 regions were amplified from RNA transcripts. HTBI primers and the Qiagen OneStep RT-PCR kit were used in a first-round RT-PCR, which was followed by a second-round multiplex PCR, size selection and purification. Libraries were sequenced on an Illumina HiSeq2000 using paired-end 100 bp reads. Per the authors' processing: Reads were processed with SOAPnuke, discarding reads with adapters, uncalled bases, mean Phred below 15, or no exact constant-primer or identifier match. COPE v1.2.5 was used to merge high-quality paired reads. Unique nucleotide sequences were defined as clonotypes and aligned to IMGT TRB V, D and J references using MiTCR v1.1. The analysis was limited to V-J combinations with a frequency above 0.0001, which together covered roughly 99% of repertoires. For each V-J combination, a TCR clonal expansion and chaos score was defined as F50 clonal expansion divided by the chaos observed in the TCRdist matrix. Features were reduced by Welch's t-statistics and random forest to around 14 V-J combinations, which fed a naive Bayes classifier. The similarity between thyroid and blood repertoires was quantified using the Morisita-Horn index. The public reads were reanalyzed by TCRdb: fastp trimming at Q25, MiXCR alignment, in-frame beta chains only. Entries that share a CDR3 protein sequence are merged under the most common genes and DNA. These V and J calls derive from TCRdb rather than the authors' analysis. In this sample the table shows 170,000 or so distinct CDR3 sequences, approximately 40% of which occur a single time. The ten largest clonotypes hold about 8.2% of the sample.

This clonotype showed up many times. Its antigen is unknown. Per-base qualities were not stored, and no clone one base away is much larger. CDR1 and CDR2, per the germline V gene, are SGHTA and FQGNSA. From the cysteine through the phenylalanine, the CDR3 covers 15 amino acids. CDR3 DNA is the only sequence kept; it has 45 bases, read in frame from the first base. The V and J ends are trimmed by 2 bases and 6 bases, leaving 17 bases between them. The ophthalmopathy patients had moderately to severely active disease, with a Clinical Activity Score of 3 or higher, a NOSPECS grade of 4 or higher, and a disease duration of less than 3 months. Patients were excluded if they had other autoimmune diseases, uncontrolled infections, pregnancy or lactation. Clinical symptoms, serum thyroxine, TRAb, thyroid ultrasound and orbital computed tomography formed the basis of the diagnosis. Ficoll-Paque density gradient centrifugation was used to isolate PBMCs from around 10 ml of fresh peripheral blood. Total RNA was extracted with Trizol reagent and quality-checked on an Agilent 2100 Bioanalyzer.

The sequenced material came from peripheral blood. The chain links TRBV7-2 with TRBJ2-7; a weak D assignment points to TRBD1 (5 bases agree). The clonotype comes from a man between 25 and 39 years old with Graves' ophthalmopathy. Donor details come from another sample of the same person, matched by shared clones. The CDR3 region has the sequence CASSLITLYQGEQYF. In nucleotides, the sequence is TGTGCCAGCAGCTTAATCACTCTATATCAGGGCGAGCAGTACTTC.